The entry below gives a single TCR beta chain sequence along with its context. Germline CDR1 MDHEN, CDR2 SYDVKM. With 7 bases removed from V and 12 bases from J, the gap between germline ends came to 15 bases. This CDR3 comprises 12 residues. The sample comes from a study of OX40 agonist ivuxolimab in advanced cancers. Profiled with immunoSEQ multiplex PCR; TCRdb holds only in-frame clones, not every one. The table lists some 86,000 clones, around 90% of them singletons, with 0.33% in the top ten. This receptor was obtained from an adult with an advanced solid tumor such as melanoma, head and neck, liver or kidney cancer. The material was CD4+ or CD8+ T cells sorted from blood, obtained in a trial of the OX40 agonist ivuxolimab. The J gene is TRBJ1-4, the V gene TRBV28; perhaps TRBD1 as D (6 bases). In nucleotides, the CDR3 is TGTGCCAGCACGCTGGAAAACAGGGAACTGTTTTTT. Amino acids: CASTLENRELFF.